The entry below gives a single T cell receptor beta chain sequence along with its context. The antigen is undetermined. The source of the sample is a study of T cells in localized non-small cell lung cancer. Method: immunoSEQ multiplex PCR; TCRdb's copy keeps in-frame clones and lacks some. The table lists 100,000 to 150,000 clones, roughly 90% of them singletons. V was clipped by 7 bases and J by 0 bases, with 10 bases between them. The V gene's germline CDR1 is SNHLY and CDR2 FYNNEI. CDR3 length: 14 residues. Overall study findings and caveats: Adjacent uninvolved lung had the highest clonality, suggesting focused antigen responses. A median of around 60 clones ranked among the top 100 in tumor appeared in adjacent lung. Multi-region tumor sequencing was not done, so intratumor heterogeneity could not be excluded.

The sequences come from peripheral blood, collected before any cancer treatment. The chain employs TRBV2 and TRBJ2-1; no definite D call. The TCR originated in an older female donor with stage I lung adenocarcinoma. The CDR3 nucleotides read TGTGCCAGCAAAACAGAACCCTCCTACAATGAGCAGTTCTTC. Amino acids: CASKTEPSYNEQFF.